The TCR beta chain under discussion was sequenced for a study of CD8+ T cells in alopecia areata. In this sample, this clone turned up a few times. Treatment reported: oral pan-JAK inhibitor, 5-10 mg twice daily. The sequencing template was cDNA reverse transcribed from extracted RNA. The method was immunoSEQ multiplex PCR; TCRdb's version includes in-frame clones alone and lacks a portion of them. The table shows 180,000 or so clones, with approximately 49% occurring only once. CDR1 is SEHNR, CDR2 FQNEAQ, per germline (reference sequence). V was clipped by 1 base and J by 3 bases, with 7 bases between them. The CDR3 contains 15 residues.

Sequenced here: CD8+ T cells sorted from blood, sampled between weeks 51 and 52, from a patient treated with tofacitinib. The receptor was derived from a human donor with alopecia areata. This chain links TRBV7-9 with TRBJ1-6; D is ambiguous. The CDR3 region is CASSLVGNYNSPLHF. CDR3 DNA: TGTGCCAGCAGCTTAGTAGGGAACTATAATTCACCCCTCCACTTT.